This passage covers 14 T cell receptor beta chains from one sample sequenced in a study of identical twins. TCRdb re-analysed the 5' RACE reads in MiXCR, keeping a single row per CDR3 protein. The sample contains hundreds of thousands of distinct CDR3 sequences, just over 7% of which appear only once. These records were also assigned to another study, of yellow fever vaccine responses in identical twins.

Sequences were obtained from PBMCs. The receptors come from a woman aged 18-30 years in good health.

The rearrangement links TRBV7-9 to TRBJ2-2; 9 nucleotides match TRBD2. The CDR3 length is 16 residues. J gave up 3 bases and V 5 bases, and 7 bases lay outside the gene matches. CDR1 and CDR2 from the germline V gene are SEHNR and FQNEAQ (reference sequence). The CDR3 DNA follows: TGTGCCAGCAGCAGAGCCGGGACTAGCCACACCGGGGAGCTGTTTTTT. This sequence encodes CASSRAGTSHTGELFF.

This clonotype occurred many times. The V and J genes are TRBV20-1 and TRBJ2-7, with D possibly matching TRBD2 (5 bases). Germline CDR1 DFQATT, CDR2 SNEGSKA (reference sequence). The CDR3 extends over 12 amino acids. V was cut by 3 bases and J by 5 bases, with 11 bases left in between. The CDR3 protein is CSASQAVNEQYF. The CDR3 DNA reads as TGCAGTGCTAGTCAAGCGGTCAACGAGCAGTACTTC.

The V call is TRBV13, the J call TRBJ2-1; D possibly corresponds to TRBD2 (7 bases). The germline V and J ends were trimmed by 0 bases and 10 bases, with 16 bases remaining between them. CDR1 is PRHDT and CDR2 is FYEKMQ in the germline V gene (reference sequence). The CDR3 contains 15 residues. The CDR3 DNA reads as TGTGCCAGCAGCTTAGGGAGGGGGGGCTCGGACGAGCAGTTCTTC. It is translated as CASSLGRGGSDEQFF.

The chain recombines TRBV11-2 with TRBJ2-2, with TRBD2 identical over 8 bases. The CDR3 contains 15 residues. V dropped 1 base and J dropped 8; count of bases not matched to a gene: 6. The germline V gene encodes CDR1 SGHAT and CDR2 FQNNGV. CDR3 bases: TGTGCCAGCAGCTTAGCCCGTAGCGGGATAGGGGAGCTGTTTTTT. It translates to CASSLARSGIGELFF.

This clonotype was seen repeatedly, ten times or more. This rearrangement joins TRBV2 to TRBJ2-1; 7 nucleotides agree with TRBD2. Germline values: CDR1 SNHLY, CDR2 FYNNEI. V trimming: 4 bases; J trimming: 1 base; junction bases outside the gene matches: 7. The CDR3 consists of 16 residues. The CDR3 DNA follows: TGTGCCAGCAGTGGACTAGCTTTTAGTTCCTACAATGAGCAGTTCTTC. Its translation is CASSGLAFSSYNEQFF.

This clonotype was counted many times. This sequence joins TRBV29-1 and TRBJ2-1; no clear D. The germline gives CDR1 SQVTM, CDR2 ANQGSEA. The CDR3 consists of 15 residues. The V gene lost 1 base and the J gene lost 0 bases, with 10 bases spanning the gap. The DNA of the CDR3 is TGCAGCGTTGAAGGTGTGAAGAGCTCCTACAATGAGCAGTTCTTC. Translated, it gives CSVEGVKSSYNEQFF.

The table lists this clonotype with many counts. This chain joins TRBV20-1 and TRBJ2-1, with unresolved D. CDR3 length: 13 residues. Per germline, CDR1 DFQATT and CDR2 SNEGSKA (reference sequence). V was clipped by 6 bases and J by 4 bases, with 13 bases between them. Here the CDR3 reads CSARPEHYNEQFF. Written as DNA, the CDR3 is TGCAGTGCGCGCCCCGAGCATTACAATGAGCAGTTCTTC.

This clonotype was observed many times. This chain joins TRBV20-1 and TRBJ1-1, with D unresolved. The CDR3 totals 16 residues. V was cut by 2 bases and J by 0 bases, with 16 bases left in between. Germline-derived CDR1 and CDR2 are DFQATT and SNEGSKA (reference sequence). The CDR3 sequence is CSARSGSVVMNTEAFF. The CDR3 nucleotides are TGCAGTGCTAGATCCGGGTCGGTGGTAATGAACACTGAAGCTTTCTTT.

The genes are TRBV7-8 and TRBJ2-7; tentatively, D is TRBD2 (5 bases). CDR3 length equals 17 residues. CDR1 and CDR2 (germline): SGHVS, FQNEAQ. The V gene lost 2 bases and the J gene lost 0 bases, with 17 bases spanning the gap. As DNA, the CDR3 is TGTGCCAGCAGCTTAAGGAGACTAAGGGCCGCCTCCTACGAGCAGTACTTC. Encoded protein: CASSLRRLRAASYEQYF.

This clonotype was counted only a few times. The chain combines TRBV5-1 with TRBJ2-3; no reliable D call. This CDR3 has 15 residues. Germline lookup yields CDR1 SGHRS and CDR2 YFSETQ. V lost 5 bases and J lost 0, with 13 bases in between. The CDR3 DNA sequence: TGCGCCAGCAGACCGCTGACACAGAGCACAGATACGCAGTATTTT. Translated, it gives CASRPLTQSTDTQYF.

The rearrangement uses TRBV28 and TRBJ2-5; 7 positions match TRBD2. The CDR3 sequence is 17 residues long. V lost 7 bases to trimming and J lost 5 bases; unmatched junction nucleotides: 19. Germline CDR1 and CDR2: MDHEN and SYDVKM. The CDR3 spells CASNPNGGAGVWETQYF. As DNA, the CDR3 is TGTGCCAGCAACCCCAACGGCGGGGCGGGAGTCTGGGAGACCCAGTACTTC.

There are many counts of this clonotype. V usage is TRBV6-1 and J usage is TRBJ2-7, with D possibly TRBD2 on 6 matching bases. Looked up from germline, CDR1 is MNHNS and CDR2 is SASEGT. V lost 3 bases, J lost 2 bases, and 17 bases lay in between. The CDR3 loop spans 16 amino acids. In DNA, the CDR3 is TGTGCCAGCAGTGATTGGGCGGACTACCCTACCTACGAGCAGTACTTC. Its translation is CASSDWADYPTYEQYF.

This clonotype was detected a few times. The chain uses TRBV2 and TRBJ2-5; D tentatively fits TRBD1 or TRBD2 (7 bases each). Trimming removed 6 bases at V and 4 bases at J, with 21 bases between. CDR1 SNHLY and CDR2 FYNNEI come from the germline V gene. This CDR3 has 16 amino acids. The CDR3 nucleotides are TGTGCCAGCAGCTCCCCTTTTACAGGGGAGGGAGAGACCCAGTACTTC. This gives the protein CASSSPFTGEGETQYF.

The rearrangement links TRBV12-3 or TRBV12-4 to TRBJ2-1, with TRBD2 identical over 7 bases. The CDR3 extends over 16 amino acids. Trimming removed 11 bases from V and 5 bases from J; junction bases left unmatched: 18. The CDR3 DNA reads TGTGCCTGCGCAGCAGCACCCCCTCGGGGGGACAATGAGCAGTTCTTC. Amino acid sequence: CACAAAPPRGDNEQFF.